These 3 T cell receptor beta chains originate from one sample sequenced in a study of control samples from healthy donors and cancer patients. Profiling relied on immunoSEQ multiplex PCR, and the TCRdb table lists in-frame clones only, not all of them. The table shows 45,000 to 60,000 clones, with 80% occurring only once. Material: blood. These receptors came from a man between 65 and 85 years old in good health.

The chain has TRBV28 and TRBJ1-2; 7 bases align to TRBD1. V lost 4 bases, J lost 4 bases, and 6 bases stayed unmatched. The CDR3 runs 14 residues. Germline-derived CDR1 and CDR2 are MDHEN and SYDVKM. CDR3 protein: CASSSVGTAYGYTF. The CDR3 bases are TGTGCCAGCAGTTCTGTAGGGACAGCCTATGGCTACACCTTC.

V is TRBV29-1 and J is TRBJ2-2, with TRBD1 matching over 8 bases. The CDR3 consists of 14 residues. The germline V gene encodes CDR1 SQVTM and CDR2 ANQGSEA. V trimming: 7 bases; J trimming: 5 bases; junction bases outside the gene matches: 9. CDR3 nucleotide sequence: TGCAGCGCCGTACAGGGGGTATGGACCGGGGAGCTGTTTTTT. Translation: CSAVQGVWTGELFF.

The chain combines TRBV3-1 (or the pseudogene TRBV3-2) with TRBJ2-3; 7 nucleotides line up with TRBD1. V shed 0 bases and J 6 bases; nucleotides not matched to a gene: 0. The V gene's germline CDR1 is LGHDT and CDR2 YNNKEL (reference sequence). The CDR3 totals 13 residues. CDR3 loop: CASSQDRGDTQYF. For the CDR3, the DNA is TGTGCCAGCAGCCAAGACAGGGGGGATACGCAGTATTTT.